The rows below give T cell receptor beta chains drawn from one sample of a study of long-term antiretroviral therapy in people with HIV. Sequencing used immunoSEQ multiplex PCR; TCRdb keeps in-frame clones, though not all of them. The sample shows almost 20,000 clones, roughly nine tenths of them seen only once. This specimen consisted of unsorted PBMCs, obtained nearly 4.5 years before starting antiretroviral therapy. These receptor sequences come from a woman in her 30s with HIV. The CDR3 runs from the conserved cysteine through the conserved F or W. Each record gives: V gene, J gene, D gene, clone size, CDR3 protein, CDR3 DNA. The D gene is left open where the match is weak. The size entry is marked missing in some rows and otherwise reads once, few, many or a size class.

>TRBV30|TRBJ2-5|.|.
CAWSVLLETQYF
TGTGCCTGGAGTGTTCTATTGGAGACCCAGTACTTC
>TRBV7-2|TRBJ1-5|.|once
CASSGAGSGQPQHF
TGTGCCAGCAGCGGAGCGGGGAGCGGACAGCCCCAGCATTTT
>TRBV9|TRBJ2-2|.|.
CASSAGTRISTGELFF
TGTGCCAGCAGCGCAGGCACCCGGATTAGCACCGGGGAGCTGTTTTTT
>TRBV5-1|TRBJ1-2|TRBD1|.
CASSLRQGDGYTF
TGCGCCAGCAGCCTACGACAGGGAGATGGCTACACCTTC
>TRBV7-9|TRBJ1-1|TRBD1|.
CASSLQDRGTEAFF
TGTGCCAGCAGCTTACAAGACAGGGGCACTGAAGCTTTCTTT
>TRBV4-2|TRBJ1-4|.|.
CASSKDRGPNEKLFF
TGTGCCAGCAGCAAAGATAGGGGACCGAATGAAAAACTGTTTTTT
>TRBV4-1|TRBJ1-2|.|.
CASSPHGGADYGYTF
TGCGCCAGCAGCCCCCATGGGGGGGCCGACTATGGCTACACCTTC
>TRBV9|TRBJ1-4|TRBD1|.
CASSLGAGGREKLFF
TGTGCCAGCAGCCTAGGGGCAGGGGGAAGGGAAAAACTGTTTTTT
>TRBV10-3|TRBJ2-7|.|once
CAISETGSSYEQYF
TGTGCCATCAGTGAGACAGGGAGCTCCTACGAGCAGTACTTC
>TRBV7-9|TRBJ2-7|.|.
CASSPSTEYEQYF
TGTGCCAGCAGCCCCTCGACAGAATACGAGCAGTACTTC
>TRBV4-3|TRBJ1-2|.|.
CASSQDWMGIYGYTF
TGCGCCAGCAGCCAAGATTGGATGGGGATCTATGGCTACACCTTC
>TRBV5-3|TRBJ2-7|TRBD1|.
CARSLDNRGPYEQYF
TGTGCCAGAAGCTTGGATAATAGGGGGCCTTACGAGCAGTACTTC
>TRBV7-7|TRBJ2-1|TRBD2|.
CASSSGFLAGGKAQFF
TGTGCTAGCAGCTCGGGCTTTCTAGCGGGGGGGAAGGCGCAGTTCTTC
>TRBV25-1|TRBJ2-5|.|.
CASSVRGRAGQETQYF
TGTGCCAGCAGTGTGCGGGGCAGGGCGGGTCAAGAGACCCAGTACTTC
>TRBV23-1|TRBJ2-3|.|once
CASPPTPRTGRYSYTQYF
TGCGCCAGCCCCCCGACCCCACGAACAGGGCGATATAGTTATACGCAGTATTTT
>TRBV7-2|TRBJ2-5|.|once
CASSLSTGRGGETQYF
TGTGCCAGCAGCTTATCGACAGGACGAGGCGGAGAGACCCAGTACTTC
>TRBV30|TRBJ1-6|.|.
CAWSALWGGPTRPPLHF
TGTGCCTGGAGCGCCCTTTGGGGGGGGCCGACGAGGCCACCCCTCCACTTT
>TRBV2|TRBJ1-5|.|.
CASSISRPGQPQHF
TGTGCCAGCAGTATTTCAAGGCCGGGGCAGCCCCAGCATTTT
>TRBV6-1|TRBJ2-5|.|.
CASRGIQETQYF
TGTGCCAGCCGGGGGATTCAAGAGACCCAGTACTTC
>TRBV11-2|TRBJ2-1|.|.
CASSLGVLGGSYNEQFF
TGTGCCAGCAGCTTAGGGGTATTGGGCGGGTCGTACAATGAGCAGTTCTTC
>TRBV6-5|TRBJ1-5|TRBD1|.
CASSYDRESNQPQHF
TGTGCCAGCAGTTACGACAGGGAATCGAATCAGCCCCAGCATTTT
>TRBV7-3|TRBJ2-1|.|once
CASSPALAGNEQFF
TGTGCCAGCAGCCCCGCCCTAGCAGGCAATGAGCAGTTCTTC
>TRBV19|TRBJ1-2|.|.
CASTPRGRDYGYTF
TGTGCCAGTACCCCCCGGGGCAGAGACTATGGCTACACCTTC
>TRBV11-3|TRBJ1-1|.|few
CASSFPGAEAFF
TGTGCCAGCAGCTTCCCAGGGGCTGAAGCTTTCTTT
>TRBV5-1|TRBJ2-7|.|.
CASSLGGSRPYEQYF
TGCGCCAGCAGCTTGGGTGGGAGTCGGCCCTACGAGCAGTACTTC
>TRBV7-9|TRBJ1-1|.|.
CASSLGAQFLTNTEAFF
TGTGCCAGCAGCTTGGGGGCGCAGTTTCTTACGAACACTGAAGCTTTCTTT
>TRBV30|TRBJ1-6|TRBD1|once
CACSTQGTANSPLHF
TGTGCCTGTTCAACCCAAGGGACAGCTAATTCACCCCTCCACTTT
>TRBV27|TRBJ2-2|.|.
CASSSHVRTGELFF
TGTGCCAGCAGTTCCCACGTCCGAACCGGGGAGCTGTTTTTT
>TRBV4-1|TRBJ1-5|.|.
CASSQKGGLGNQPQHF
TGCGCCAGCAGCCAAAAAGGGGGGTTAGGCAATCAGCCCCAGCATTTT
>TRBV6-5|TRBJ1-1|.|.
CASSSTGPTEAFF
TGTGCCAGCAGCTCTACAGGGCCCACTGAAGCTTTCTTT
>TRBV11-2|TRBJ1-4|.|.
CASIGHPTNEKLFF
TGTGCCAGCATCGGTCATCCAACTAATGAAAAACTGTTTTTT
>TRBV7-9|TRBJ1-2|.|.
CASSPRNKDYGYTF
TGTGCCAGCAGCCCCCGTAATAAGGACTATGGCTACACCTTC
>TRBV18|TRBJ2-7|.|.
CASGQGSYEQYF
TGTGCCAGCGGGCAAGGTTCCTACGAGCAGTACTTC
>TRBV2|TRBJ1-1|.|few
CASSVRNTEAFF
TGTGCCAGCAGTGTACGGAACACTGAAGCTTTCTTT
>TRBV19|TRBJ1-3|.|.
CASSNFGDSGNTIYF
TGTGCCAGTAGTAATTTTGGAGACTCTGGAAACACCATATATTTT
>TRBV11-2|TRBJ1-1|.|few
CASSFAGMNTEAFF
TGTGCCAGCAGCTTCGCGGGGATGAACACTGAAGCTTTCTTT
>TRBV27|TRBJ2-7|TRBD1|.
CATRQGSTYEQYF
TGTGCCACCCGACAGGGGTCTACCTACGAGCAGTACTTC
>TRBV10-3|TRBJ2-7|.|.
CAISRALGYEQYF
TGTGCCATCAGCCGGGCCCTTGGCTACGAGCAGTACTTC
>TRBV5-1|TRBJ1-1|TRBD1|.
CASSLVPGTGFANTEAFF
TGCGCCAGCAGCTTGGTCCCCGGGACAGGGTTCGCGAACACTGAAGCTTTCTTT
>TRBV2|TRBJ2-7|TRBD1|.
CASSELGDSPYEQYF
TGTGCCAGCAGTGAATTAGGGGACAGTCCATACGAGCAGTACTTC
>TRBV7-2|TRBJ1-5|.|.
CASSFDGWGNQPQHF
TGTGCCAGCAGCTTCGACGGCTGGGGAAATCAGCCCCAGCATTTT
>TRBV4-3|TRBJ2-5|TRBD2|.
CASSQSSGGFETQYF
TGCGCCAGCAGCCAATCTAGCGGGGGGTTTGAGACCCAGTACTTC
>TRBV6-4|TRBJ2-2|.|.
CASSGWGGHTGELFF
TGTGCCAGCAGTGGGTGGGGGGGGCACACCGGGGAGCTGTTTTTT
>TRBV5-4|TRBJ1-6|.|.
CASSPRSHNSPLHF
TGTGCCAGCAGCCCACGATCCCATAATTCACCCCTCCACTTT
>TRBV7-8|TRBJ1-2|.|.
CASSPGVSYTF
TGTGCCAGCAGCCCGGGGGTCTCCTACACCTTC
>TRBV11-2|TRBJ2-1|.|.
CASSLAPGGQTGEQFF
TGTGCCAGCAGCTTAGCCCCTGGGGGGCAGACGGGTGAGCAGTTCTTC
>TRBV10-3|TRBJ2-5|.|.
CAISESFGRGRQETQYF
TGTGCCATCAGTGAGTCGTTTGGCAGGGGTAGGCAAGAGACCCAGTACTTC
>TRBV6-5|TRBJ2-3|.|.
CASSPRGGGRDTQYF
TGTGCCAGCAGTCCCCGGGGAGGGGGCAGGGATACGCAGTATTTT
>TRBV29-1|TRBJ2-7|.|.
CSAVGDPYEQYF
TGCAGCGCCGTAGGGGACCCCTACGAGCAGTACTTC
>TRBV2|TRBJ2-1|.|.
CASRALGGGTYNEQFF
TGTGCCAGCAGGGCCCTAGGAGGGGGAACCTACAATGAGCAGTTCTTC
>TRBV28|TRBJ2-7|TRBD2|.
CASRWGGGSYEQYF
TGTGCCAGCAGGTGGGGGGGAGGGTCCTACGAGCAGTACTTC